This T cell receptor beta chain was recorded in a study of CD8+ T cells in alopecia areata. General observations from the study: Unlike in mice, where it was clearer, TCR sharing across patients was less clear, possibly HLA-related. Affected lesional scalp, above all in alopecia totalis/universalis, was more clonal than normal scalp.

Extracted RNA was reverse transcribed into cDNA, the sequencing template. The repertoire was sequenced with immunoSEQ multiplex PCR; TCRdb's copy has only in-frame clones and lacks some. The sample lists about 99,000 clones, 55% occurring once. PBMC-derived CD4+ and CD8+ T cells were sorted. This clone has only a few counts. Its antigen is not known. This CDR3 is 15 amino acids long. CDR1 and CDR2 from the germline V gene are MGHDK and SYGVNS. V gave up 6 bases and J gave up 3 bases; unmatched junction bases: 9. What was sequenced was CD4+ T cells sorted from blood. The receptor's source is a human donor in good health. This chain joins TRBV25-1 and TRBJ2-3, with 7 bases aligning to TRBD1. This chain's CDR3 is CASRATGRSTDTQYF. As DNA, the CDR3 is TGTGCCAGCAGGGCGACAGGGCGGTCGACAGATACGCAGTATTTT.